The sequence of this TCR beta chain was determined in a study of T cells in Graves' hyperthyroidism and ophthalmopathy. It was RNA transcripts that yielded the amplified TCR beta CDR3 regions. The TCR CDR3 first-round RT-PCR relied on the HTBI primer set. TCRdb redid the calling of the multiplex PCR reads with MiXCR, one entry per CDR3 protein. Here the sample spans under 350,000 distinct CDR3 sequences, roughly 21% being singletons. This clonotype was detected ten times or more. The CDR3 loop spans 15 amino acids. Per the germline V gene, CDR1 is SGDLS and CDR2 is YYNGEE. The ends lost 2 bases at V and 3 bases at J; junction bases unmatched: 1.

The sample taken for sequencing was blood. The rearrangement links TRBV9 to TRBJ2-1; 11 bases agree with TRBD2. This receptor was obtained from a woman aged 45-65 years with Graves' hyperthyroidism. The CDR3 DNA reads TGTGCCAGCAGCGTGACTAGCGGGAACTACAATGAGCAGTTCTTC. Translation: CASSVTSGNYNEQFF.